This TCR beta chain is drawn from a study of blood T cells in healthy people across ages. In germline, CDR1 is MGHDK, CDR2 SYGVNS. The CDR3 contains 13 residues. This clonotype was seen a single time. It was with a sample-barcoded 5' primer and a J-beta primer mix that a second PCR of roughly 6 to 11 cycles was run. TCRdb analysed the 5' RACE reads with MiXCR anew, one entry per CDR3 protein. The sample shows about 680,000 distinct CDR3 sequences, roughly 50% of them seen only once. Sequenced material: blood. This clonotype was sampled from a woman aged 55-70 years in good health. This chain uses TRBV25-1 with TRBJ2-7; tentatively, D is TRBD1 (6 bases). The closer fit of TRBJ2-5 to the DNA end suggests the J call may be wrong. The CDR3 reads CASSETGRVTQYF. In DNA, the CDR3 is TGTGCCAGCAGTGAAACAGGGCGGGTGACCCAGTACTTC.